This T cell receptor beta chain was identified in a study of T cell changes during pregnancy in multiple sclerosis. This clone is labeled as medium-sized. The V gene end was trimmed by 4 bases and the J gene end by 2 bases; junction bases not matched to a gene: 4. Germline V CDR1 and CDR2: MDHEN, SYDVKM. The CDR3 covers 14 residues. The repertoire was sequenced with immunoSEQ multiplex PCR; TCRdb's copy has only in-frame clones and lacks some. The data contain around 97,000 clones, about 90% of them singletons. This receptor was obtained from a female donor with multiple sclerosis, enrolled in a pregnancy study. The chain has TRBV28 and TRBJ1-1; 7 bases align to TRBD1. The sample consisted of peripheral blood, taken after pregnancy. The CDR3, as DNA: TGTGCCAGCAGTTACCGGGACAGAAACACTGAAGCTTTCTTT. It encodes CASSYRDRNTEAFF.